This TCR beta chain was identified during a study of T cells after yellow fever vaccination. In the study overall: Those fractions that held only low numbers of cells were prepared using the SMART-Seq v4 Ultra Low Input RNA kit.

TCRdb redid the calling of the 5' RACE reads with MiXCR, one entry per CDR3 protein. Among around 180,000 distinct CDR3 sequences listed, about 6.2% were seen once. The study, taken as a whole, reports: Contaminating bulk clonotypes could be abundant in FACS-sorted repertoires. Peaking faster, on day 5 versus 15, the secondary response was nonetheless weaker.

The sample holds many counts of this clonotype. The antigen is not known. Germline trimming cut 5 bases from V and 7 bases from J; bases unmatched to any gene: 6. This CDR3 is 14 amino acids long. The sample here was CD4+ T cells sorted from PBMCs, taken on the day of the first yellow fever vaccination. The chain joins TRBV12-3 or TRBV12-4 to TRBJ2-1; TRBD1 agrees at 9 bases. This clonotype was sampled from a man aged 18 to 35 who received the YFV17D yellow fever vaccine. CDR3 region: CASSNRGRRNEQFF. The CDR3 nucleotides are TGTGCCAGCAGTAACAGGGGGCGAAGAAATGAGCAGTTCTTC.